The 16 T cell receptor beta chains below were found in one sample sequenced in a study of PD-L1 blockade in urothelial cancer (dated by TCRdb to 2016 to 2017). Sample time point, as interpreted from the label and publication: pretreatment peripheral blood. Library creation used the immunoSEQ multiplex PCR assay. TCRdb obtained this table from immuneACCESS and retained in-frame rearrangements with V and J assigned. These tables miss some clones; where compared with another copy, unresolved V genes account for less than half of the shortfall, and the remainder is unexplained. For this sample the table gives under 50,000 clones, of which roughly 90% were detected only once. The ten largest clonotypes hold 11% of the sample. The material sequenced was PBMCs, taken around atezolizumab (anti-PD-L1) treatment. The receptors here all came from a woman between 55 and 75 years old with urothelial cancer.

This chain links TRBV14 with TRBJ2-3; 11 bases match TRBD2. CDR3 size: 18 residues. Germline V lookup: CDR1 SGHDN, CDR2 FVKESK. V lost 2 bases and J lost 2; bases outside the gene matches: 9. CDR3 DNA: TGTGCCAGCAGCCAAAATATTATAGCGGGAGGGTCCACAGATACGCAGTATTTT. It yields the protein CASSQNIIAGGSTDTQYF.

This rearrangement joins TRBV29-1 to TRBJ2-1; TRBD2 agrees at 12 bases. CDR3 size: 16 residues. From germline, CDR1 is SQVTM and CDR2 ANQGSEA. V trimming: 4 bases; J trimming: 2 bases; junction bases outside the gene matches: 6. DNA of the CDR3: TGCAGCGTTGCCCTACTAGCGGGAGGCCCCTACAATGAGCAGTTCTTC. Protein: CSVALLAGGPYNEQFF.

The J gene is TRBJ1-1, the V gene TRBV4-1, with 7 positions matching TRBD1. This CDR3 comprises 15 residues. V dropped 0 bases and J dropped 1; count of bases not matched to a gene: 2. Germline V gene data show CDR1 as MGHRA and CDR2 as YSYEKL. The CDR3 loop is CASSQEGQPNTEAFF. The CDR3 coding sequence is TGCGCCAGCAGCCAAGAGGGACAGCCGAACACTGAAGCTTTCTTT.

The CDR3 sequence: CASNFDQRYGYTF. Written as DNA, the CDR3 is TGTGCCAGCAATTTCGATCAGCGGTATGGCTACACCTTC. The rearrangement joins TRBV28 to TRBJ1-2; D is unresolved. CDR3 length equals 13 residues. With 7 bases removed from V and 5 bases from J, the gap between germline ends came to 14 bases. The germline CDR1 and CDR2 sequences are MDHEN and SYDVKM.

The J gene is TRBJ2-7, the V gene TRBV19; D is possibly TRBD2 (6 bases). Germline V gene data show CDR1 as LNHDA and CDR2 as SQIVND (reference sequence). This CDR3 is built from 16 residues. Trimming shortened V by 2 bases and J by 2 bases, and 16 bases separated the two germline ends. The CDR3 protein is CASSITSQGGPYEQYF. CDR3 nucleotide sequence: TGTGCCAGTAGTATAACGAGCCAGGGAGGACCCTACGAGCAGTACTTC. Full variable domain (missing parts from reference TRBV19 and TRBJ2-7): DGGITQSPKYLFRKEGQNVTLSCEQNLNHDAMYWYRQDPGQGLRLIYYSQIVNDFQKGDIAEGYSVSREKKESFPLTVTSAQKNPTAFYLCASSITSQGGPYEQYFGPGTRLTVT.

CDR3 DNA sequence: TGTGCCACCAGCAGTGGTCCAGACTATGGCTACACCTTC. Its protein is CATSSGPDYGYTF. The J gene is TRBJ1-2, the V gene TRBV15; no definite D call. Trimming pared 3 bases from V and 3 bases from J, leaving 8 bases between. Per germline, CDR1 LNHNV and CDR2 YYDKDF (reference sequence). This CDR3 is 13 amino acids long. Complete variable domain (other parts from reference TRBV15 and TRBJ1-2): DAMVIQNPRYQVTQFGKPVTLSCSQTLNHNVMYWYQQKSSQAPKLLFHYYDKDFNNEADTPDNFQSRRPNTSFCFLDIRSPGLGDTAMYLCATSSGPDYGYTFGSGTRLTVV.

This sequence joins TRBV2 and TRBJ2-5, with a possible D match to TRBD2 (6 bases). Trimming stripped 5 bases from V and 1 base from J, with 11 bases between. The germline V gene has CDR1 SNHLY and CDR2 FYNNEI. The CDR3 length is 14 residues. CDR3 sequence (DNA): TGTGCCAGCAGTCGGGGACTGATCCAAGAGACCCAGTACTTC. The encoded protein is CASSRGLIQETQYF.

V and J are TRBV5-1 and TRBJ2-2; D gene ambiguous. Between the trimmed V and J ends, which lost 3 bases and 5 bases, there was a span of 5 bases. Germline CDR1 is SGHRS and CDR2 is YFSETQ. The CDR3 covers 12 residues. CDR3 amino acids: CASSSQTGELFF. The CDR3 DNA reads as TGCGCCAGCAGCTCCCAGACCGGGGAGCTGTTTTTT.

The chain carries TRBV6-5 and TRBJ1-5; D call uncertain. Germline V gene data show CDR1 as MNHEY and CDR2 as SVGAGI. Between the trimmed V and J ends, which lost 6 bases and 6 bases, there was a span of 18 bases. The CDR3 has 15 amino acids. The CDR3 sequence: CASRARGSGSQPQHF. CDR3 DNA sequence: TGTGCCAGCAGAGCGCGCGGGTCGGGGAGTCAGCCCCAGCATTTT.

About this clone itself: The germline gene is not matched at one end of the junction; a read error may be the cause. The chain recombines TRBV28 with TRBJ2-1; D is possibly TRBD2 (6 bases). Germline V gene data show CDR1 as MDHEN and CDR2 as SYDVKM. CDR3 length: 12 residues. The CDR3 region is CASTLPTGEGLF. The CDR3 DNA reads as TGTGCCAGCACCCTCCCCACGGGAGAGGGGCTCTTC.

The chain has TRBV5-8 and TRBJ2-7; tentative D call: TRBD2 (5 bases). Germline V gene data show CDR1 as SGHTS and CDR2 as YDEGEE. V was pared by 7 bases and J by 0 bases, with 14 bases between. The CDR3 loop spans 14 amino acids. The CDR3 loop is CASGGLVSSYEQYF. CDR3 sequence (DNA): TGTGCCAGCGGAGGTTTAGTCAGCTCCTACGAGCAGTACTTC.

V is TRBV4-3 and J is TRBJ2-2, with D tentatively TRBD2 (6 bases). Trimming cost V 6 bases and J 4 bases, with 12 bases left between them. The CDR3 totals 14 residues. CDR1 is LGHNA, CDR2 YSLEER, per germline. The CDR3 loop is CASRGQGGTGELFF. In nucleotides, the CDR3 is TGCGCCAGCAGGGGGCAGGGAGGCACCGGGGAGCTGTTTTTT.

The chain is built from TRBV10-1 and TRBJ1-2, with D perhaps matching TRBD1 (6 bases). This CDR3 spans 16 amino acids. The germline gives CDR1 WNHNN, CDR2 SYGVQD (reference sequence). Trimming shortened V by 0 bases and J by 7 bases, and 18 bases separated the two germline ends. The CDR3 region is CASSESKPSGVCGYTF. In nucleotides, the CDR3 is TGCGCCAGCAGTGAGTCGAAGCCCTCAGGGGTTTGTGGCTACACCTTC.

The rearrangement uses TRBV9 and TRBJ1-1, with a possible D match to TRBD1 (5 bases). This CDR3 is built from 15 residues. Germline V gives CDR1 SGDLS, CDR2 YYNGEE. V was pared by 0 bases and J by 2 bases, with 11 bases between. CDR3 amino acids: CASSVEGRLNTEAFF. In nucleotides, the CDR3 is TGTGCCAGCAGCGTAGAGGGGAGGTTAAACACTGAAGCTTTCTTT.

The CDR3 nucleotides read TGTGCCAGCAGCACCATAGAGGGTTGGGGCTACACCTTC. It codes for CASSTIEGWGYTF. The chain has TRBV5-8 and TRBJ1-2; D not resolved. From germline, CDR1 is SGHTS and CDR2 YDEGEE. The ends were cut back, 4 bases at V and 8 bases at J, with 15 bases in the middle. CDR3 size: 13 residues.

The rearrangement uses TRBV6-1 and TRBJ2-1; 8 bases are shared with TRBD1. Unmatched junction bases numbered 2, after V lost 3 bases and J lost 4 bases. The CDR3 is made up of 14 amino acids. Germline values: CDR1 MNHNS, CDR2 SASEGT. The CDR3 region has the DNA TGTGCCAGCAGTGACCGGGACAGGTACAATGAGCAGTTCTTC. Its protein product is CASSDRDRYNEQFF.